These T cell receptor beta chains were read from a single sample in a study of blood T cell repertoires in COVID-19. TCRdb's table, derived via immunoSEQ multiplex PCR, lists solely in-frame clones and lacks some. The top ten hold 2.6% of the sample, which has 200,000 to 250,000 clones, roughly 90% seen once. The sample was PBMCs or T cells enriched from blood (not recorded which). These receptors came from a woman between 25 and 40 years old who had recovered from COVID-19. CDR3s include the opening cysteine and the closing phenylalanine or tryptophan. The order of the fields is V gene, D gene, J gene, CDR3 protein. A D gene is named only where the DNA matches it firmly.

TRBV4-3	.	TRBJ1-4	CASSLNSGDHEKLFF
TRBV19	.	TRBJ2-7	CASSYRADEQYF
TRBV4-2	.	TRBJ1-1	CASSQVSGGQGEAFF
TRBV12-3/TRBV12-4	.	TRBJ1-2	CASSPERNYGYTF
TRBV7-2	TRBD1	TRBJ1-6	CASSALPTGGSYSPLHF
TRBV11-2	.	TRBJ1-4	CASSLGTGEKLFF
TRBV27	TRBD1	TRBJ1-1	CASGDRGLAFF
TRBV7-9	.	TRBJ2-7	CASSSRYEQYF
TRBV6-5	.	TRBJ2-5	CASSSSSETQYF
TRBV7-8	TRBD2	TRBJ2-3	CASSLIQRGATDTQYF
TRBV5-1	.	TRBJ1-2	CASSGTGLRDYGYTF
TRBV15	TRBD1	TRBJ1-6	CATSRAAGQGSYNSPLHF
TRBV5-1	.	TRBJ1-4	CASSPGGNEKLFF
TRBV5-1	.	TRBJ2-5	CASTDISGQETQYF
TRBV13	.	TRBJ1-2	CASSLRGWDYGYTF
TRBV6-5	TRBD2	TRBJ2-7	CASTGGGLDEQYF
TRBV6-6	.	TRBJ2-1	CASSYLRAIQFF
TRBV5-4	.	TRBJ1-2	CASSSVVKGVLYGYTF
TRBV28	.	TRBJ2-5	CASSFVTVRGETQYF
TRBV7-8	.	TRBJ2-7	CASSSGVYEQYF
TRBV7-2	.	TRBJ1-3	CASSPIGNTIYF
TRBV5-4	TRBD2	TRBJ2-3	CASSLVGQGGDTQYF
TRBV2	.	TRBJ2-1	CASRQEGMNEQFF
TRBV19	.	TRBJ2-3	CASRRTSTDTQYF
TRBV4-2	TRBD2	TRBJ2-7	CASSQEGLAGSSYEQYF
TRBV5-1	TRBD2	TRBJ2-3	CASSMTSGGGSDTQYF
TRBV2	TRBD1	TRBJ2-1	CASSDVATGNNEQFF
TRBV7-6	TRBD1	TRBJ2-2	CASSIQGANTGELFF
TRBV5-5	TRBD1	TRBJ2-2	CASMDRGTNTGELFF
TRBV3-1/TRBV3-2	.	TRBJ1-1	CASSQRGYTEAFF
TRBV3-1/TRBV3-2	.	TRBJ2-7	CASSLGKNSGDEQYF
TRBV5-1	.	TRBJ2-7	CASSFTGDGGEQYF
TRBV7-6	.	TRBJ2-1	CASSLGAFGYNEQFF
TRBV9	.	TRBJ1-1	CASSVDLETEAFF
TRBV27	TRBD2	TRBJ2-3	CASSLRGGVSDTQYF
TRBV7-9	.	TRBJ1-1	CASSPPTGMNTEAFF
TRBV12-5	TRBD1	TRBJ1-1	CASGLVIAKQGEMNTEAFF
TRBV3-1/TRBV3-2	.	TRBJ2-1	CASSQHRDNSYNEQFF
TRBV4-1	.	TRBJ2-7	CASSQGLRGRIEQYF
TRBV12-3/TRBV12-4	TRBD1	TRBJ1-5	CASRTGNQPQHF
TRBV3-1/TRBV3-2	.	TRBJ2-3	CASSPKELARADTQYF
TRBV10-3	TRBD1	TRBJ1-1	CASRGGQGLNTEAFF
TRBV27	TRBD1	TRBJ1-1	CASSPKGARGTEAFF
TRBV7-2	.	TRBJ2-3	CASTPRSEASEFTDTQYF
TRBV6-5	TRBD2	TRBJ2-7	CASRPTSGVSYEQYF
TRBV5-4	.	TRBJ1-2	CASSPARGYGYTF
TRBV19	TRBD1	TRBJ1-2	CASSFLIPLGQGYGYTF
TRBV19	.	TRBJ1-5	CASTPTEVKGNQPQHF
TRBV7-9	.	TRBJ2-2	CASSLGGGVNTGELFF
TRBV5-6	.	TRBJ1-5	CASSLGAGGGNQPQHF
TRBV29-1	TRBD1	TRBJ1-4	CSVIWTGVNEKLFF
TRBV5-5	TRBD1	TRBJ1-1	CASSFGTGLSNTEAFF
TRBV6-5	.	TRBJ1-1	CASNGFEKGTEAFF
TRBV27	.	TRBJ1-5	CASSPLGGGTGQPQHF
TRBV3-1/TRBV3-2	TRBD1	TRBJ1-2	CASSPQDRGLYGYTF
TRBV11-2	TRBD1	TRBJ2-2	CASSSLRQGSTGELFF